This T cell receptor (beta chain) stems from a study of T cells in Graves' hyperthyroidism and ophthalmopathy (dated by TCRdb to between 2018 and 2021). As for the study more broadly: Peripheral blood was collected at initial diagnosis, before any treatment. To identify TCR V-J signatures that set the groups apart, the researchers used a discovery cohort of 100 patients, made up of around 42 with Graves' ophthalmopathy and 55 to 65 with stable Graves' hyperthyroidism. Whether ophthalmopathy could be predicted prospectively was tested in an independent validation cohort made up of 18 to 20 hyperthyroidism patients plus 17 patients who later progressed to ophthalmopathy. The roughly 100 discovery patients were divided at random into training and test sets in a 7:3 ratio. In more than five Graves' hyperthyroidism patients, the study also compared T-cell repertoires from thyroid tissue with T-cell repertoires from blood. After sampling, hyperthyroidism patients received methimazole starting at 30 mg daily, and ophthalmopathy patients received high-dose intravenous methylprednisolone. The paper reports TCR Vbeta CDR3 sequencing of approximately 140 peripheral blood samples: approximately 41 ophthalmopathy, under 80 hyperthyroidism and about 17 progressor patients.

Stable Graves' hyperthyroidism was defined as no progression to ophthalmopathy during 18 months of follow-up. The hyperthyroidism patients were between 18 and 65 years old and newly diagnosed, with a disease duration of less than 2 months. Patients with uncontrolled infections, other autoimmune diseases, pregnancy or lactation were excluded. Diagnoses relied on clinical symptoms, serum thyroxine and TRAb, thyroid ultrasound and orbital computed tomography. Ficoll-Paque density gradient centrifugation was used to isolate PBMCs from about 9 ml of fresh peripheral blood. Trizol reagent was used to extract total RNA, and RNA quality was then checked on an Agilent 2100 Bioanalyzer. Amplification of TCR beta CDR3 regions was carried out from RNA transcripts. The first round of RT-PCR for the TCR CDR3 was performed with the HTBI primer set and the Qiagen OneStep RT-PCR kit. The libraries were constructed in a second round of multiplex PCR and then size-selected and purified. Sequencing of the libraries was done on an Illumina HiSeq2000 using paired-end 100 bp reads. In the paper's pipeline: SOAPnuke was used to process the raw data, throwing out any read that contained adapters or uncalled bases, had a mean Phred below 15, or lacked an exact constant-primer or identifier match. COPE v1.2.5 was used to merge the high-quality paired reads, and each unique nucleotide sequence was defined as a clonotype. Clonotypes were aligned to IMGT TRBV, TRBD and TRBJ reference segments using MiTCR v1.1. Analysis was restricted to V-J combinations with a frequency above 0.0001, which covered over 98% of repertoires. A TCS score was defined as the ratio of F50 (clonal expansion) to E x V (chaos), with BLOSUM62-based TCRdist applied between CDR3 peptides within each V-J. Welch's t-statistics and random forest reduced 500 to 650 V-J features to roughly 13, which were used in a naive Bayes classifier (R e1071). TCRdb reprocessed the public reads (quality trimming at Q25 with fastp, clone calling with MiXCR) and kept in-frame beta chains. Entries that share a CDR3 protein sequence are merged under the most common genes and DNA. TCRdb, rather than the study authors, made the V and J calls. This sample lists roughly 200,000 distinct CDR3 sequences; less than 20% were detected once. The ten largest account for around 48% of the sample.

Including cysteine and phenylalanine, the CDR3 has 17 amino acids. Only the CDR3 region is kept as DNA, spanning 51 bases read in frame from base 1. CDR1 and CDR2 (PRHDT, FYEKMQ) derive from the germline V gene (reference sequence). General conclusions and limits of the study: Most expanded thyroid clonotypes (frequency above 0.001) were also detected in blood, a finding suggesting that blood repertoires may reflect thyroid immune responses. During validation, the model predicted progression to ophthalmopathy a median of around six months ahead of onset, with roughly 65% sensitivity and around 72% specificity. A 13 V-J signature model separated ophthalmopathy from stable hyperthyroidism, with around 91% sensitivity and 81.08% specificity in cross-validation and 80%/75% in testing. No statistical method was used to set the sample size in advance, and investigators knew the group allocation.

A remark on this clonotype: It has no known antigen specificity. No base quality values were provided; no much bigger clone lies one nucleotide off.

This receptor chain uses TRBV13 and TRBJ2-1, with no confidently assigned D gene. The tail of the sequence fits TRBJ2-7 better, so the J call may be wrong. This TCR was recovered from a woman aged 45 to 65 with Graves' hyperthyroidism. Sequencing was performed on blood. CDR3 region: CASSLGRRALDYNEQYF. The DNA is TGTGCCAGCAGCCTCGGTCGCCGGGCCCTCGATTACAATGAGCAGTACTTC.